The T cell receptor beta chain under discussion was sequenced for a study of monozygotic twins with inflammatory bowel disease. For this clonotype: As yet, its antigen is unknown.

Study-wide findings and caveats: Concordant and discordant twins showed no difference in repertoire similarity, possibly from limited power. Against healthy co-twins, IBD patients had lower TCRbeta diversity (measured by inverse Simpson).

TCRdb reprocessed the 5' RACE reads and reports one entry per CDR3 protein, with no DNA. Its clone listing holds over 90,000 distinct CDR3 sequences. Germline V gives CDR1 MNHNY, CDR2 SVGAGI (reference sequence). CDR3 length equals 14 residues. Sequencing was done on a sample of blood. V is TRBV6-6 and J is TRBJ2-5; the D gene TCRdb calls, TRBD1, cannot be checked with no DNA. The TCR comes from a human donor with ulcerative colitis or Crohn's disease, or a healthy co-twin of an affected twin (not recorded which). The CDR3 reads CASSYEGRQETQYF.